These 26 T cell receptor beta chains were sequenced from one sample in a study of blood T cells in healthy people across ages. Together with a sample-barcoded 5' primer, a J-beta primer mix was included in a second PCR lasting about 7 to 11 cycles. Using its own MiXCR run on the 5' RACE reads, TCRdb lists one record per CDR3 protein. This table has about 970,000 distinct CDR3 sequences, just over 50% appearing once. The source material was blood. These receptors came from a woman aged 60-75 years in good health.

This clonotype showed up just a few times. The chain carries TRBV4-2 and TRBJ2-1; a possible D gene is TRBD1 (6 bases). Germline assignment: CDR1 LGHNA and CDR2 YNFKEQ. V was cut by 2 bases and J by 6 bases, with 11 bases left in between. CDR3 length equals 14 residues. The chain's CDR3 is CASSQPGDANEQFF. Written as DNA, the CDR3 is TGTGCCAGCAGCCAACCAGGGGACGCCAATGAGCAGTTCTTC.

This clonotype showed up just once. The chain combines TRBV15 with TRBJ2-3; TRBD2 is a possible D gene (5 bases). Germline V gives CDR1 LNHNV, CDR2 YYDKDF (reference sequence). Trimming took 0 bases from V and 2 from J, leaving 12 bases between them. This CDR3 is 16 amino acids long. CDR3 nucleotides: TGTGCCACCAGCAGAGATTTGTCGGGGTCCACAGATACGCAGTATTTT. Translation: CATSRDLSGSTDTQYF. Looking up the rest from reference TRBV15 and TRBJ2-3 gives the full variable domain: DAMVIQNPRYQVTQFGKPVTLSCSQTLNHNVMYWYQQKSSQAPKLLFHYYDKDFNNEADTPDNFQSRRPNTSFCFLDIRSPGLGDTAMYLCATSRDLSGSTDTQYFGPGTRLTVL.

This clonotype showed up just a few times. The chain carries TRBV4-1 and TRBJ2-7, with D uncertain. This CDR3 spans 14 amino acids. CDR1 and CDR2 (germline): MGHRA, YSYEKL. V was shortened by 0 bases and J by 1 base, with 7 bases between the two germline ends. CDR3 residues: CASSQDIQSYEQYF. The CDR3 DNA reads TGCGCCAGCAGCCAAGATATACAGTCCTACGAGCAGTACTTC.

This clonotype was recorded a few times. V usage is TRBV29-1 and J usage is TRBJ2-1, with D unresolved. The V end lost 7 bases, the J end lost 2 bases, and 12 bases lay between the germline ends. This CDR3 has 13 residues. The germline V gene has CDR1 SQVTM and CDR2 ANQGSEA. This CDR3 is CSGSLMTYNEQFF. The CDR3 DNA reads as TGCAGCGGTTCATTAATGACCTACAATGAGCAGTTCTTC.

V and J are TRBV24-1 and TRBJ2-1; D uncertain. The CDR3 length is 15 residues. With 2 bases removed from V and 6 bases from J, the gap between germline ends came to 13 bases. Germline V CDR1 and CDR2: KGHDR, SFDVKD. The CDR3 DNA follows: TGTGCCACCAGTGATTGGGCCAGTGGGGTCAATGAGCAGTTCTTC. Amino acids: CATSDWASGVNEQFF.

The V call is TRBV28, the J call TRBJ2-1; 9 bases are a match to TRBD2. Germline V gene sequence: CDR1 MDHEN, CDR2 SYDVKM. V gave up 5 bases and J gave up 0 bases; unmatched junction bases: 14. This CDR3 has 19 amino acids. CDR3 coding DNA: TGTGCCAGCAGTATAGGACTAGCGCTACTACGGCCCTCCTACAATGAGCAGTTCTTC. Protein sequence: CASSIGLALLRPSYNEQFF.

The sample holds a few counts of this clonotype. The chain combines TRBV20-1 with TRBJ2-5; 13 bases align to TRBD2. Germline-derived CDR1 and CDR2 are DFQATT and SNEGSKA (reference sequence). This CDR3 contains 16 residues. Unmatched junction bases numbered 11, after V lost 6 bases and J lost 4 bases. This CDR3 reads CSASTTSGRAAETQYF. The CDR3 DNA sequence: TGCAGTGCCTCTACTACTAGCGGGAGGGCCGCAGAGACCCAGTACTTC.

The chain carries TRBV29-1 and TRBJ1-4; D ambiguous. CDR3 length equals 13 residues. The germline gives CDR1 SQVTM, CDR2 ANQGSEA. Deletions cut 4 bases from V and 7 bases from J, with 13 bases between. The CDR3 here is CSVGTIVGEKLFF. The CDR3 bases are TGCAGCGTTGGGACGATAGTGGGTGAAAAACTGTTTTTT.

The chain carries TRBV12-3 or TRBV12-4 and TRBJ1-2; 7 nucleotides line up with TRBD1. CDR3 length: 13 residues. After removal of 7 bases from V and 7 bases from J, the junction contained 9 bases not matched to a gene. This chain's CDR3 is CASTLDRVGGYTF. In nucleotides, the CDR3 is TGTGCCAGCACCCTCGACAGGGTGGGTGGCTACACCTTC.

The V call is TRBV6-6, the J call TRBJ1-5; TRBD1 matches at 7 bases. V dropped 7 bases and J dropped 4; count of bases not matched to a gene: 10. The germline V gene encodes CDR1 MNHNY and CDR2 SVGAGI (reference sequence). The CDR3 extends over 15 amino acids. The CDR3 reads CASKDREEGNQPQHF. The DNA for the CDR3 is TGTGCCAGCAAAGACAGGGAGGAGGGTAATCAGCCCCAGCATTTT.

A few counts support this clonotype. The chain is built from TRBV20-1 and TRBJ2-5; 7 positions match TRBD1. Germline V CDR1 and CDR2: DFQATT, SNEGSKA (reference sequence). V lost 7 bases and J lost 3; bases outside the gene matches: 5. This CDR3 comprises 12 residues. CDR3 bases: TGCAGTGTTGGGACAGCTAAAGAGACCCAGTACTTC. Translating gives CSVGTAKETQYF.

This sequence joins TRBV15 and TRBJ2-4, with D possibly TRBD2 on 6 matching bases. The germline V and J ends were trimmed by 7 bases and 11 bases, with 12 bases remaining between them. CDR3 length: 11 residues. The germline V gene has CDR1 LNHNV and CDR2 YYDKDF (reference sequence). CDR3 sequence: CATNNGGVQYF. The CDR3, as DNA: TGTGCCACCAATAACGGGGGTGTTCAGTACTTC.

With regard to this clonotype: The junction departs from the called germline gene at one end, perhaps through a read error. The chain employs TRBV7-9 and TRBJ1-2; D is undetermined. This CDR3 contains 13 residues. Per germline, CDR1 SEHNR and CDR2 FQNEAQ (reference sequence). CDR3: CASSVALAYGYTF. CDR3 sequence (DNA): TGTGCCAGCAGCGTAGCGCTGGCCTATGGCTACACCTTC.

This clonotype came up a few times. The rearrangement joins TRBV7-9 to TRBJ2-5, with D possibly TRBD2 on 5 matching bases. Trimming removed 3 bases at V and 5 bases at J, with 19 bases between. Germline loops: CDR1 SEHNR, CDR2 FQNEAQ (reference sequence). The CDR3 has 16 residues. The CDR3 loop is CASSFALDLRWETQYF. In DNA, the CDR3 is TGTGCCAGCAGCTTTGCCTTGGACTTGCGTTGGGAGACCCAGTACTTC.

V usage is TRBV29-1 and J usage is TRBJ2-1, with 8 bases matching TRBD2. CDR3 length: 14 amino acids. V lost 8 bases and J lost 5; bases outside the gene matches: 11. CDR1 SQVTM and CDR2 ANQGSEA come from the germline V gene. The CDR3, as DNA: TGCAGCTTTTGGGCCGGGGGGGCTAACAATGAGCAGTTCTTC. Its translation is CSFWAGGANNEQFF.

This chain uses TRBV20-1 with TRBJ2-7; TRBD2 aligns across 16 bases. The CDR3 length is 16 residues. The germline V gene encodes CDR1 DFQATT and CDR2 SNEGSKA (reference sequence). Losses at the gene ends were 0 bases for V and 9 bases for J; bases not matched to a gene: 8. CDR3 in DNA: TGCAGTGCTAGAGACGTTGGGACTAGCGGGAGGGCCGGGCAGTACTTC. This codes for CSARDVGTSGRAGQYF.

This clonotype was seen a handful of times. This sequence joins TRBV27 and TRBJ2-3, with 12 bases identical to TRBD2. CDR3 size: 18 residues. The V gene's germline CDR1 is MNHEY and CDR2 SMNVEV (reference sequence). V lost 5 bases, J lost 0 bases, and 9 bases stayed unmatched. CDR3 in DNA: TGTGCCAGCAGTGCACGGACTAGCGGGACCACTAGCACAGATACGCAGTATTTT. This encodes CASSARTSGTTSTDTQYF.

The J gene is TRBJ2-7, the V gene TRBV10-3; D possibly uses TRBD1 or TRBD2 (5 bases each). CDR3 length equals 15 residues. V shed 2 bases and J shed 3 bases, with 14 bases lying between them. Germline values: CDR1 ENHRY, CDR2 SYGVKD. In DNA form, the CDR3 reads TGTGCCATCAGTGAGCCTCAGGGAGTTGACTACGAGCAGTACTTC. This gives the protein CAISEPQGVDYEQYF.

The chain employs TRBV6-2 or TRBV6-3 and TRBJ2-5, with D unclear. Per the germline V gene, CDR1 is MNHEY and CDR2 is SVGEGT. The V and J ends lost 0 bases and 2 bases respectively, with 10 bases between them. The CDR3 has 15 amino acids. The CDR3: CASSYSHRNQETQYF. The CDR3 nucleotides are TGTGCCAGCAGTTACTCCCACAGAAATCAAGAGACCCAGTACTTC.

The rearrangement joins TRBV7-9 to TRBJ1-1; 9 bases map to TRBD1. The CDR3 has 14 amino acids. V lost 6 bases to trimming and J lost 1 base; unmatched junction nucleotides: 3. Germline CDR1 is SEHNR and CDR2 is FQNEAQ (reference sequence). The CDR3 is CASRLQGANTEAFF. CDR3 DNA: TGTGCCAGCAGATTACAGGGGGCGAACACTGAAGCTTTCTTT.

In DNA form, the CDR3 reads TGCAGTGCCGACAGGACTAGCGAGTCAGAGCAGTTCTTC. Translating it yields CSADRTSESEQFF. This chain connects TRBV20-1 to TRBJ2-1; 9 bases map to TRBD2. CDR3 size: 13 residues. V shed 6 bases and J 10 bases; nucleotides not matched to a gene: 10. From germline, CDR1 is DFQATT and CDR2 SNEGSKA (reference sequence).

This clonotype was counted between two and nine times. The chain links TRBV4-1 to TRBJ2-1; TRBD1 aligns across 8 bases. This CDR3 spans 14 amino acids. Germline V CDR1 and CDR2: MGHRA, YSYEKL. The V segment lost 1 base and the J segment 6 bases; nucleotides outside the gene matches: 2. The CDR3 DNA is TGCGCCAGCAGCCAAGCACAGGGGGTCAATGAGCAGTTCTTC. This gives the protein CASSQAQGVNEQFF.

This clonotype was observed a handful of times. The chain combines TRBV29-1 with TRBJ2-1; D might be TRBD2 (6 bases). Deletions cut 6 bases from V and 0 bases from J, with 9 bases between. The CDR3 extends over 13 amino acids. Germline lookup yields CDR1 SQVTM and CDR2 ANQGSEA. The CDR3 DNA sequence: TGCAGCGTCGCTAGCGTCTCCTACAATGAGCAGTTCTTC. Its protein is CSVASVSYNEQFF.

V is TRBV20-1 and J is TRBJ2-4, with D perhaps matching TRBD1 or TRBD2 (5 bases each). In germline, CDR1 is DFQATT, CDR2 SNEGSKA (reference sequence). This CDR3 is 13 amino acids long. The CDR3: CGEGKLAKNIQYF. For the CDR3, the DNA is TGCGGTGAGGGGAAACTAGCCAAAAACATTCAGTACTTC.

This clonotype was observed a few times. J is TRBJ2-1 and V is TRBV4-3, with D possibly matching TRBD1 (5 bases). The ends were cut back, 1 base at V and 9 bases at J, with 22 bases in the middle. CDR1 and CDR2 (germline): LGHNA, YSLEER. CDR3 length equals 17 residues. The CDR3 reads CASSQGSRTHTPGEQFF. As DNA, the CDR3 is TGCGCCAGCAGCCAAGGAAGCCGGACACATACCCCCGGTGAGCAGTTCTTC.

The CDR3 coding sequence is TGCGCCAGCAGTTTATCAGGGGGCGGGTTGGAGACCCAGTACTTC. Its protein product is CASSLSGGGLETQYF. J is TRBJ2-7 and V is TRBV5-1; 8 nucleotides line up with TRBD1. TRBJ2-5 explains the end of the DNA better; the J call may be wrong. Germline V gene lookup returns CDR1 SGHRS and CDR2 YFSETQ. CDR3 size: 15 residues.